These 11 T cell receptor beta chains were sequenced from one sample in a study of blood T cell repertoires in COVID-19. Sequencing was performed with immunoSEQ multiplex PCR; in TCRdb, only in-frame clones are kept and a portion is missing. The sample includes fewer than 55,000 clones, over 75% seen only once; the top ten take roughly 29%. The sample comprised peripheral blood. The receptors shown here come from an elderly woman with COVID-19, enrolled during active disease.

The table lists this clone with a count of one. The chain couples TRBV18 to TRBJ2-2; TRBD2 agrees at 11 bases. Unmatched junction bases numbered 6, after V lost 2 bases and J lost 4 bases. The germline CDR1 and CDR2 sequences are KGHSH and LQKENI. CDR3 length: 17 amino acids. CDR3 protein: CASSPVLAGVSTGELFF. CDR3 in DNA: TGTGCCAGCTCACCAGTACTAGCGGGAGTGAGCACCGGGGAGCTGTTTTTT.

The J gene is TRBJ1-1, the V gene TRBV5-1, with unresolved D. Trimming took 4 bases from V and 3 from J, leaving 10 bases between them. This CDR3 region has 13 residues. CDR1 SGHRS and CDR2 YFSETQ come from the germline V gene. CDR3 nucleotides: TGCGCCAGCAGCCGAGGGTGGGACACTGAAGCTTTCTTT. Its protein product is CASSRGWDTEAFF.

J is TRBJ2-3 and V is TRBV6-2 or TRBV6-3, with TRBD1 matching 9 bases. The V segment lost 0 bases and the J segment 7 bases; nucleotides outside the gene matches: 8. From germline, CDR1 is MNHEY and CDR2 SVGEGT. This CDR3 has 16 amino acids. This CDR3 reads CASSYSYAGTGNTQYF. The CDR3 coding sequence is TGTGCCAGCAGTTACTCCTACGCGGGGACAGGGAATACGCAGTATTTT.

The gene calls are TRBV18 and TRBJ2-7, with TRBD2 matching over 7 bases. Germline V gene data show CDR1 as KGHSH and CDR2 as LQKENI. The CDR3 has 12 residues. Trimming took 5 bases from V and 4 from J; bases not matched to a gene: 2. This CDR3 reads CASSGGGYEQYF. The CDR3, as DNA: TGTGCCAGCTCAGGCGGGGGTTACGAGCAGTACTTC.

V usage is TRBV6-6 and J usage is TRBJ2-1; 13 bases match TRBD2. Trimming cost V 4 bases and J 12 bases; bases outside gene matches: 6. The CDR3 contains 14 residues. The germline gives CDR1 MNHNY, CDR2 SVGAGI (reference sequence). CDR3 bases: TGTGCCAGCAGTTGGGGACTAGCGGGACCCGCGCAGTTCTTC. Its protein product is CASSWGLAGPAQFF.

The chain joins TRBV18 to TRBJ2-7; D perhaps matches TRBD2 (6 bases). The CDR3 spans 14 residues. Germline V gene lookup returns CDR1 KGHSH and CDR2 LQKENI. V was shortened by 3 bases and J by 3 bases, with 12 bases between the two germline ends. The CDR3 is CASSPRSGNYEQYF. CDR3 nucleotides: TGTGCCAGCTCACCTCGTAGCGGCAACTACGAGCAGTACTTC.

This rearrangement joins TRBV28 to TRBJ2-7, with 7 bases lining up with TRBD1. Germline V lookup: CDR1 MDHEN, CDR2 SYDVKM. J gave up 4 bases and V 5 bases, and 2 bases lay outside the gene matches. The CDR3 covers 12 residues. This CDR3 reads CASSPQGYEQYF. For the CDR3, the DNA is TGTGCCAGCAGTCCACAGGGGTACGAGCAGTACTTC.

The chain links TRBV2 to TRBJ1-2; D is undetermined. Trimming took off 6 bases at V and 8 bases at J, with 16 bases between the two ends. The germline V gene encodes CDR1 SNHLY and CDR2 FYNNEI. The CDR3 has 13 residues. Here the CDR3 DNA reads TGTGCCAGCAGGAGGGATGAAACAGTCGGCTACACCTTC. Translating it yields CASRRDETVGYTF. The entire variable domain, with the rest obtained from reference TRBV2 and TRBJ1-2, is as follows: EPEVTQTPSHQVTQMGQEVILRCVPISNHLYFYWYRQILGQKVEFLVSFYNNEISEKSEIFDDQFSVERPDGSNFTLKIRSTKLEDSAMYFCASRRDETVGYTFGSGTRLTVV.

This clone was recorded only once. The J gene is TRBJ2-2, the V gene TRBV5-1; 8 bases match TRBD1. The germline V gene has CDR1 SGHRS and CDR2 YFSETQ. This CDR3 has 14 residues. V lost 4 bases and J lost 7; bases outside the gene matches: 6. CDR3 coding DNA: TGCGCCAGCAGCGGGCAGGGGGCTAACGGGGAGCTGTTTTTT. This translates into CASSGQGANGELFF.

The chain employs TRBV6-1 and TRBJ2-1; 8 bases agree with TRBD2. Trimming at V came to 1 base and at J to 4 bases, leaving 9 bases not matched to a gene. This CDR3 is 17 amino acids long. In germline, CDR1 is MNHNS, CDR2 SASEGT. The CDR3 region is CASSEDLAGSVYNEQFF. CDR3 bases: TGTGCCAGCAGTGAAGATTTAGCGGGAAGCGTTTACAATGAGCAGTTCTTC.

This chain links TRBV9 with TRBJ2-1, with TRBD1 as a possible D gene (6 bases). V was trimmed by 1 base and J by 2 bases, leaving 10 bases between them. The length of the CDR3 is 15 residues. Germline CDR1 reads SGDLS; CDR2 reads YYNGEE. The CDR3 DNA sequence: TGTGCCAGCAGCGTAAGACAGGTGCCCTACAATGAGCAGTTCTTC. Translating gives CASSVRQVPYNEQFF.